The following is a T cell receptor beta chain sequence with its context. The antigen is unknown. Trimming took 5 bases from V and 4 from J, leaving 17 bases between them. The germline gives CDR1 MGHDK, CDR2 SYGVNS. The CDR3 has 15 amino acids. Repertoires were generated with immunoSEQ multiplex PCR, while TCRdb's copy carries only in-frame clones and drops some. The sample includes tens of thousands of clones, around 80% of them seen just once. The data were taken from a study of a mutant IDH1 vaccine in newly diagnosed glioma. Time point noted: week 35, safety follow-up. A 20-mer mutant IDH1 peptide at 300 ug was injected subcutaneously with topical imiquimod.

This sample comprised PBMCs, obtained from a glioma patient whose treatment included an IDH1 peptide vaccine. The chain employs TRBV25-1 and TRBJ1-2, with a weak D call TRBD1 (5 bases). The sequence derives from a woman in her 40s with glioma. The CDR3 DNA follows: TGTGCCAGCAGTAACCGGGGCAGGTCGCCCTATGGCTACACCTTC. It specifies CASSNRGRSPYGYTF.